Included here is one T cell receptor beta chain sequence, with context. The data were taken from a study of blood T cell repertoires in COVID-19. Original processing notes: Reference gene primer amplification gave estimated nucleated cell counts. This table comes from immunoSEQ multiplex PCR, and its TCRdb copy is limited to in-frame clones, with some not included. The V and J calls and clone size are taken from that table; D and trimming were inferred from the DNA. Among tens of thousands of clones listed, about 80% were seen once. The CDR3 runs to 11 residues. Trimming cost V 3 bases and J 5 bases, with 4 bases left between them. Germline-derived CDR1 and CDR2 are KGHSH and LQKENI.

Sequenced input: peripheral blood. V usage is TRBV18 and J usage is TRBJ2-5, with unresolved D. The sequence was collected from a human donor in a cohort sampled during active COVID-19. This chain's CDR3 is CASSPQETQYF. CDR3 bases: TGTGCCAGCTCACCCCAGGAGACCCAGTACTTC.